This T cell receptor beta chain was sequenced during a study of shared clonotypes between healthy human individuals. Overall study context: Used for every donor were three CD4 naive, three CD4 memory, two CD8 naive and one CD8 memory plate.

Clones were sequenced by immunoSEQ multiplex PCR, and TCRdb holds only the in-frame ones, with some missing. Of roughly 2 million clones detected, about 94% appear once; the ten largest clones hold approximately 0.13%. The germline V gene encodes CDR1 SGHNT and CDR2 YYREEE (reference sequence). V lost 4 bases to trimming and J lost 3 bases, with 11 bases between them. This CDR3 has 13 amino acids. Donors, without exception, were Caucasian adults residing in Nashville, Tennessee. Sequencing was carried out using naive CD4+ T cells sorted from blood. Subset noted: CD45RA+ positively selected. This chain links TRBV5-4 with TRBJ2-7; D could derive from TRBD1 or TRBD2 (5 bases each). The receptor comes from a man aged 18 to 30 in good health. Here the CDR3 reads CASSRRDGYEQYF. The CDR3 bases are TGTGCCAGCAGCCGTAGGGACGGCTACGAGCAGTACTTC.